This entry describes one T cell receptor (beta chain). Its target is unknown. The germline V gene encodes CDR1 SNHLY and CDR2 FYNNEI. V shed 7 bases, J shed 10 bases, and the junction held 16 bases outside the gene matches. The CDR3 spans 16 residues. The data are from a study of shared clonotypes between healthy human individuals. Study results and caveats: Sequencing depth was expected to influence donor clonotype sharing. It was the few donors that limited the genetic and exposure-history diversity represented.

Original processing notes: As immunoSEQ supplied junction-only sequences (without quality scores), filtering differed. Method: immunoSEQ multiplex PCR; TCRdb's copy keeps in-frame clones and lacks some. D and trimming come from the DNA, and the V and J calls and clone size come from that table. The sample contains roughly 480,000 clones, roughly 85% of which appear only once. This chain uses TRBV2 with TRBJ1-4, with 9 bases matching TRBD1. The TCR comes from a woman aged 40 to 50 in good health. Some clones in this sample may be carry-over from other donors' samples. The sequencing sample was made of PBMCs. The CDR3 is CASKGTGRTRGGKLFF. The CDR3 DNA follows: TGTGCCAGCAAGGGGACAGGGAGGACCCGGGGGGGAAAACTGTTTTTT.